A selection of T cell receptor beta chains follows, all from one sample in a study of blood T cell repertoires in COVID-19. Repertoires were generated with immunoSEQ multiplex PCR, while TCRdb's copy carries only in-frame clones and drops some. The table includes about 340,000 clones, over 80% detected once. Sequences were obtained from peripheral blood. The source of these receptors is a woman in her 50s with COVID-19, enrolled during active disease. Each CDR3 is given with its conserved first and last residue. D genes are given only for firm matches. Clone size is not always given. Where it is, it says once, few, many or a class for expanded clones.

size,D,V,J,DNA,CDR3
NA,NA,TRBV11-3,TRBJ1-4,TGTGCCAGCAGCACCCGCGGGGGTGCAACTAATGAAAAACTGTTTTTT,CASSTRGGATNEKLFF
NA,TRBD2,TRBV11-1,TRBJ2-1,TGTGCCAGCAGCACCAGACTAGCGGCCTACAATGAGCAGTTCTTC,CASSTRLAAYNEQFF
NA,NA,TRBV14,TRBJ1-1,TGTGCCAGCAGCCAAGATTTAGCCGATGGGGGCGTCGGGACTGAAGCTTTCTTT,CASSQDLADGGVGTEAFF
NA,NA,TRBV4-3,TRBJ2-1,TGCGCCAGCAGCCAAGGCGGGCAGCTTTACAATGAGCAGTTCTTC,CASSQGGQLYNEQFF
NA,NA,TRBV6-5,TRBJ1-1,TGTGCCAGCAGGCGAGAGGGTGAAGCTTTCTTT,CASRREGEAFF
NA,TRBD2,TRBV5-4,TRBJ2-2,TGTGCCAGCAGCTTATCGGCTAGCGGGAGATTCGGGGAGCTGTTTTTT,CASSLSASGRFGELFF
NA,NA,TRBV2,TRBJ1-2,TGTGCCAGCAGTGAAGGACAGGTCTATGGCTACACCTTC,CASSEGQVYGYTF
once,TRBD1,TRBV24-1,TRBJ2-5,TGTGCCACCAGTGAGCCGGGACAGGGGGTCCCGCAAGAGACCCAGTACTTC,CATSEPGQGVPQETQYF
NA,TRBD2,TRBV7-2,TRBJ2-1,TGTGCCAGCAGCTTAGAGGCTAGCGGCAATGAGCAGTTCTTC,CASSLEASGNEQFF
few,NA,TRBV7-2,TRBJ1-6,TGTGCCAGCAGCTTAGGTCAGGCTTCACCCCTCCACTTT,CASSLGQASPLHF
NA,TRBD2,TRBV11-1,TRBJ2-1,TGTGCTAGCAGTGCTAGCGGGAGGCAGTTCTTC,CASSASGRQFF
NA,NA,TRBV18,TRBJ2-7,TGTGCCAGCTCACCACGGCTGGGCCTGAGCTCCTACGAGCAGTACTTC,CASSPRLGLSSYEQYF
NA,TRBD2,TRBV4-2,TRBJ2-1,TGTGCCAGCAGCCAAGGGAGTAGCGGGAGGGCTCACGAGGGGCAGTTCTTC,CASSQGSSGRAHEGQFF
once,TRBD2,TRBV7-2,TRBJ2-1,TGTGCCAGCAGCCCCGGGGGGACGGCCTACAATGAGCAGTTCTTC,CASSPGGTAYNEQFF
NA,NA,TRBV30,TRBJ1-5,TGTGCCTGGAGTAAAACGGGCAATCAGCCCCAGCATTTT,CAWSKTGNQPQHF
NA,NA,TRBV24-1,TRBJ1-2,TGTGCCACCAGCGGCAGGTCCACTGGCTACACCTTC,CATSGRSTGYTF
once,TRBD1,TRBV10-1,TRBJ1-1,TGCGCCAGCAGTCAAGAGGCGGGACAGGGGTTAATGAACACTGAAGCTTTCTTT,CASSQEAGQGLMNTEAFF
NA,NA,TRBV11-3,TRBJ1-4,TGTGCCAGCAGCTTAGGACCGGCGACAAATGAAAAACTGTTTTTT,CASSLGPATNEKLFF
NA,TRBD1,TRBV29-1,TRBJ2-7,TGCAGCGTGGGACAGGGGACAATCGCGGAGCAGTACTTC,CSVGQGTIAEQYF
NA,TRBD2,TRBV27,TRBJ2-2,TGTGCCAGCAGTTTAGTTGCGGCGGGAGACACCGGGGAGCTGTTTTTT,CASSLVAAGDTGELFF
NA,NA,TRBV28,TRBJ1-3,TGTGCCAGCAGGCCTGGGGGGGCGGCGGGAAACACCATATATTTT,CASRPGGAAGNTIYF
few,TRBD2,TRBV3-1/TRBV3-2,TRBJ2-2,TGTGCCAGCAGCCAAGGTCGACGACTAGCGTACACCGGGGAGCTGTTTTTT,CASSQGRRLAYTGELFF
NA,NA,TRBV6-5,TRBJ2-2,TGTGCCAGCAGTCGAACTAGGGGGTCCGGGGAGCTGTTTTTT,CASSRTRGSGELFF
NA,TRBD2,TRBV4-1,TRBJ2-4,TGCGCCAGCAGCCAAGTTGGCCGGGAGGGCCGGGCCAAAAACATTCAGTACTTC,CASSQVGREGRAKNIQYF
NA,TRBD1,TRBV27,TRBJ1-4,TGTGCCAGCACCAGGACAGGGGGGGCAAATGAAAAACTGTTTTTT,CASTRTGGANEKLFF
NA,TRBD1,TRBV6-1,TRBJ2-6,TGTGCCAGCAGTGAACAGGGGGCTGGGGCCAACGTCCTGACTTTC,CASSEQGAGANVLTF
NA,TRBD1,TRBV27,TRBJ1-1,TGTGCCAGCAGTCCACATGACAGGGCAAGTGGAGCTTTCTTT,CASSPHDRASGAFF
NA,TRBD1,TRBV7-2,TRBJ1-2,TGTGCCAGCAGCACCTCGGGACAGGACCACTATGGCTACACCTTC,CASSTSGQDHYGYTF
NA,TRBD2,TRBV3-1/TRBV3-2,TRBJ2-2,TGTGCCAGCAGCCGGGGGGGTACGAACACCGGGGAGCTGTTTTTT,CASSRGGTNTGELFF
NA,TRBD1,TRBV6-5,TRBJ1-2,TGTGCCAGCAGCCCGGGACAGGGGATCTTAACTGGCTACACCTTC,CASSPGQGILTGYTF
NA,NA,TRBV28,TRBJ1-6,TGTGCCAGCAGTTCCCCACAGATTTCACCCCTCCACTTT,CASSSPQISPLHF
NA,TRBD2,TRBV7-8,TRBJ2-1,TGTGCCAGCAGCTTAGCGGGAGGGCCGTATGAGCAGTTCTTC,CASSLAGGPYEQFF
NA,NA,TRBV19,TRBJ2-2,TGTGCCAGTAGTATCTCGGTAGCGCCGACCGGGGAGCTGTTTTTT,CASSISVAPTGELFF
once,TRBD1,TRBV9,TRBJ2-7,TGTGCCAGCAGCCCCGGACAGGGTTACGAGCAGTACTTC,CASSPGQGYEQYF
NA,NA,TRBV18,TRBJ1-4,TGTGCCAGCTCACCACCGGGACTGACTAATGAAAAACTGTTTTTT,CASSPPGLTNEKLFF
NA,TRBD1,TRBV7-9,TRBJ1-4,TGTGCCAGCAGCCCCTCTTGGAGGGGGCGCAACGAAAAACTGTTTTTT,CASSPSWRGRNEKLFF
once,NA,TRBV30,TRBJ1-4,TGTGCCTGGAGTCCGAATGAAAAACTGTTTTTT,CAWSPNEKLFF
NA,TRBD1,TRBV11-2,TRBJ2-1,TGTGCCAGCAGCACTCGACAGGGCACCTACAATGAGCAGTTCTTC,CASSTRQGTYNEQFF
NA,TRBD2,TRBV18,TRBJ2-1,TGTGCCAGCTCACAGAATGGACTAGCGGCCTACCAGGCTGAGCAGTTCTTC,CASSQNGLAAYQAEQFF
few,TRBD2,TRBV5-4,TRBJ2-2,TGTGCCAGCAGCTTAAGGGGGACTAGCGGGACCGGGGAGCTGTTTTTT,CASSLRGTSGTGELFF
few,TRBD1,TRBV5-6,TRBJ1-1,TGTGCCAGCAGCTTCGGTTGGACAGGTATGAACACTGAAGCTTTCTTT,CASSFGWTGMNTEAFF
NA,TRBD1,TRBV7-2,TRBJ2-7,TGTGCCAGCAGCTTAGGGCAGGGGGCGTACGAGCAGTACTTC,CASSLGQGAYEQYF
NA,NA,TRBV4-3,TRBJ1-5,TGCGCCAGCAGCCAAGAAAGGAGAGATCAGCCCCAGCATTTT,CASSQERRDQPQHF
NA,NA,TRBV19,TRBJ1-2,TGTGCCAGTAGGGACAGCATACTTCAGAACTATGGCTACACCTTC,CASRDSILQNYGYTF
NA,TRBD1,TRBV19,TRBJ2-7,TGTGCCAGTAGTATTCAAGGGACAGGGGCCTACGAGCAGTACTTC,CASSIQGTGAYEQYF
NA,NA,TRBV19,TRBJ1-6,TGTGCCACCGCACCGGGAAACTATAATTCACCCCTCCACTTT,CATAPGNYNSPLHF